This T cell receptor (beta chain) was captured in a study of preoperative IRX-2 immunotherapy in early breast cancer. The treatment was: preoperative locoregional IRX-2 cytokine immunotherapy. Samples came from a phase Ib trial of preoperative locoregional IRX-2 cytokine immunotherapy. Sequencing used immunoSEQ multiplex PCR; TCRdb keeps in-frame clones, though not all of them. Here the sample spans 43,000 or so clones, 85% to 95% being singletons. This clone appeared a single time. The receptor comes from a human donor with breast cancer. Sequenced material: tumor tissue, taken after IRX-2 immunotherapy.

The CDR3 sequence: CASNLTSGRSYEQYF. As DNA, the CDR3 is TGTGCCAGCAACCTGACTAGCGGACGATCCTACGAGCAGTACTTC. The V and J genes are TRBV27 and TRBJ2-7; 9 bases fit TRBD2. Germline values: CDR1 MNHEY, CDR2 SMNVEV (reference sequence). The V gene end was trimmed by 7 bases and the J gene end by 1 base; junction bases not matched to a gene: 8. CDR3 length equals 15 residues.